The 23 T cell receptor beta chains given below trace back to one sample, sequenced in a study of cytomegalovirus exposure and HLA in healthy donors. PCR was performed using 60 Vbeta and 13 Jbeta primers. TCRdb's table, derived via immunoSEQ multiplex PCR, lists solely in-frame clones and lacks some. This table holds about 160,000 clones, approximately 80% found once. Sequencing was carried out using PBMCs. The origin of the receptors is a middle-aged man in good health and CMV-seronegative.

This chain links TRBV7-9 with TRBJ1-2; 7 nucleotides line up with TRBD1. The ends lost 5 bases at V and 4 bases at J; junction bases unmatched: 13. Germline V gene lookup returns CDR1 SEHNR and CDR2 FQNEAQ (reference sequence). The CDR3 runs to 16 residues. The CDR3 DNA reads TGTGCCAGCAGCCCCCGACCGGGACAGATTCCCTATGGCTACACCTTC. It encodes CASSPRPGQIPYGYTF.

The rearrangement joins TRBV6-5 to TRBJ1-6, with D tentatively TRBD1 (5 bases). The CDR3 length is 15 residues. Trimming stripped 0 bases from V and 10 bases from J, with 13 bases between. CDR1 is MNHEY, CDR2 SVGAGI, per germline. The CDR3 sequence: CASSYSPGLTSPLHF. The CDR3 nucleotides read TGTGCCAGCAGTTACTCCCCAGGGTTAACCTCACCCCTCCACTTT.

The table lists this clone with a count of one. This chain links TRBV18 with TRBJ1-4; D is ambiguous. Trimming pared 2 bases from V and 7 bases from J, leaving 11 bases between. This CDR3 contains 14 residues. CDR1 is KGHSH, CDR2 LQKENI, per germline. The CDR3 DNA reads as TGTGCCAGCTCACCAGAGAATTCCGGTGAAAAACTGTTTTTT. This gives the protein CASSPENSGEKLFF.

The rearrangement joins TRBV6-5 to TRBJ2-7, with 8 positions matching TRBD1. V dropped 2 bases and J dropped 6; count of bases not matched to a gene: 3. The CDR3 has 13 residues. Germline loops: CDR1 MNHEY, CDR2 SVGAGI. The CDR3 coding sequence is TGTGCCAGCAGTTACCGAGACAGGGGCGAGCAGTACTTC. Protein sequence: CASSYRDRGEQYF.

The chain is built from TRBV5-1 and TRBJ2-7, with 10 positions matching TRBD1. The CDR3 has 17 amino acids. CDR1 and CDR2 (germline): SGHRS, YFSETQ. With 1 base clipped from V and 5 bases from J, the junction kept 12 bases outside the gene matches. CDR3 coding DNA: TGCGCCAGCAGCTTGAGGAGGGTGGGACAGGGGTTGAACGAGCAGTACTTC. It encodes CASSLRRVGQGLNEQYF. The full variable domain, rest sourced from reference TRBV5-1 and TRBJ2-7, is KAGVTQTPRYLIKTRGQQVTLSCSPISGHRSVSWYQQTPGQGLQFLFEYFSETQRNKGNFPGRFSGRQFSNSRSEMNVSTLELGDSALYLCASSLRRVGQGLNEQYFGPGTRLTVT.

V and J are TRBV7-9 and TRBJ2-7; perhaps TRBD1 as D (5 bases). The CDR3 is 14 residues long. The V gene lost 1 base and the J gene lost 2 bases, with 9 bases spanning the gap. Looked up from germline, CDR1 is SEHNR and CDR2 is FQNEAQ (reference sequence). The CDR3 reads CASSLEGRAYEQYF. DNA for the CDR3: TGTGCCAGCAGCTTAGAGGGCAGGGCCTACGAGCAGTACTTC.

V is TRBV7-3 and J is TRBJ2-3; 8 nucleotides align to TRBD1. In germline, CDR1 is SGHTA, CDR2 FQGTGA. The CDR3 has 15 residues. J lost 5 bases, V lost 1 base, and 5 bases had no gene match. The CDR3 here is CASSLRTGWEDTQYF. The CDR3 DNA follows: TGTGCCAGCAGCTTAAGGACAGGGTGGGAAGATACGCAGTATTTT.

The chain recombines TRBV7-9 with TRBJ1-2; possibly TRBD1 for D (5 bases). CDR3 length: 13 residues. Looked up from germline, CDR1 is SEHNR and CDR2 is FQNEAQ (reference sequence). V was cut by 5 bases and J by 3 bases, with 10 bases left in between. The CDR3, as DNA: TGTGCCAGCAGCGGGCAGGGTCACTATGGCTACACCTTC. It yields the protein CASSGQGHYGYTF.

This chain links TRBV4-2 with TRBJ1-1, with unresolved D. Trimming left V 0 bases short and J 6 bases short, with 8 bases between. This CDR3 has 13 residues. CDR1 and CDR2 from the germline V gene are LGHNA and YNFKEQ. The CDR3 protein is CASSQENSPEAFF. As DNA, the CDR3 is TGTGCCAGCAGCCAAGAAAACAGCCCTGAAGCTTTCTTT.

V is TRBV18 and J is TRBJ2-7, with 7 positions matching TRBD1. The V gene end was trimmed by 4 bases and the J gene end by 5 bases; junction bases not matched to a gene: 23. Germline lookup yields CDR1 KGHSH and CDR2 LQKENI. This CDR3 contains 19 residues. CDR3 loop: CASSLRGTVRGGRVHEQYF. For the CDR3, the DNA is TGTGCCAGCTCACTTAGAGGGACAGTACGGGGTGGCCGGGTACACGAGCAGTACTTC.

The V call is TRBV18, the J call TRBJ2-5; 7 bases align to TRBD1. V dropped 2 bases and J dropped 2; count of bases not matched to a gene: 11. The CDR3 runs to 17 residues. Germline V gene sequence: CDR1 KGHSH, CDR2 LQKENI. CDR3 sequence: CASSPGILGQTQETQYF. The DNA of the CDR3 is TGTGCCAGCTCACCAGGAATTTTGGGACAGACGCAAGAGACCCAGTACTTC.

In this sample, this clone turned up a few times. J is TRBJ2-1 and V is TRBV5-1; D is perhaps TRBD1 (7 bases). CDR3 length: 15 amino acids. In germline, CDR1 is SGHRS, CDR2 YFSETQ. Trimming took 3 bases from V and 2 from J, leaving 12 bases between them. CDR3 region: CASSSAGGPYNEQFF. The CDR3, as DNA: TGCGCCAGCAGCTCTGCAGGGGGGCCCTACAATGAGCAGTTCTTC.

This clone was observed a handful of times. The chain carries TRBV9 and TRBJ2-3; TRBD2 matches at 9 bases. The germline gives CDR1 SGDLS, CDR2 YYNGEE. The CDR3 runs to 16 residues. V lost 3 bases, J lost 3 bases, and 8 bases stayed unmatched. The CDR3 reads CASSGGNSGGTDTQYF. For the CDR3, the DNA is TGTGCCAGCAGCGGAGGTAATAGCGGGGGAACAGATACGCAGTATTTT.

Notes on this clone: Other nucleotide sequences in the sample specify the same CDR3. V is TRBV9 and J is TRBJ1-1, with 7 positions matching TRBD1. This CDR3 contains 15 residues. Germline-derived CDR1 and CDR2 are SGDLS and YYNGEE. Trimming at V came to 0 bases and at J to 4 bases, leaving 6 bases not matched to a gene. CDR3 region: CASSVAGGLGTEAFF. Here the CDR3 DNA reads TGTGCCAGCAGCGTAGCAGGGGGATTGGGCACTGAAGCTTTCTTT.

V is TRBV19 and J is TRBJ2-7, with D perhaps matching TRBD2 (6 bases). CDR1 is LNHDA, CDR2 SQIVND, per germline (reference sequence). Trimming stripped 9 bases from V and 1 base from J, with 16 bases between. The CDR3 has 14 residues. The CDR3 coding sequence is TGTGCCAGGCCTACGGGGGAGTCTTCCTACGAGCAGTACTTC. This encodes CARPTGESSYEQYF.

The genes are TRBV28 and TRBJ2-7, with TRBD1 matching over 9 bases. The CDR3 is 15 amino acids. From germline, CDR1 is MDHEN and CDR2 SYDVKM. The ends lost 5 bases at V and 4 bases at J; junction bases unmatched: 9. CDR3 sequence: CASSKTGTGTYEQYF. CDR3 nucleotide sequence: TGTGCCAGCAGTAAGACCGGGACAGGGACGTACGAGCAGTACTTC.

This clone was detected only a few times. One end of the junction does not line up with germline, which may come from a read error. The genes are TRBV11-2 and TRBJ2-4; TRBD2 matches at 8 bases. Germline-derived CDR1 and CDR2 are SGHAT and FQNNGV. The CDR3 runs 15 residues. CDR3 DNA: TGTGCCAGCAGCCTAGAGCGGGGGTTATCGAACATTCAGTACTTC. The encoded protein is CASSLERGLSNIQYF.

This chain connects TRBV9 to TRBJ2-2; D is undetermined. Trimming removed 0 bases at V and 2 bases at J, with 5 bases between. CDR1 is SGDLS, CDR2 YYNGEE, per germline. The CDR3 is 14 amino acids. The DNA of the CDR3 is TGTGCCAGCAGCGTAGGACAAAACACCGGGGAGCTGTTTTTT. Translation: CASSVGQNTGELFF.

In DNA, the CDR3 is TGTGCCTGGGCGGGAGAGACAGTCCCACCCTTGGATGGCTACACCTTC. As protein: CAWAGETVPPLDGYTF. The J gene is TRBJ1-2, the V gene TRBV30, with D maybe TRBD1 (5 bases). The CDR3 length is 16 residues. Germline CDR1 reads GTSNPN; CDR2 reads SVGIG (reference sequence). The V end was cut by 5 bases, the J end by 6 bases, with 25 bases between. Full variable domain (remainder filled in from reference TRBV30 and TRBJ1-2): SQTIHQWPATLVQPVGSPLSLECTVEGTSNPNLYWYRQAAGRGLQLLFYSVGIGQISSEVPQNLSASRPQDRQFILSSKKLLLSDSGFYLCAWAGETVPPLDGYTFGSGTRLTVV.

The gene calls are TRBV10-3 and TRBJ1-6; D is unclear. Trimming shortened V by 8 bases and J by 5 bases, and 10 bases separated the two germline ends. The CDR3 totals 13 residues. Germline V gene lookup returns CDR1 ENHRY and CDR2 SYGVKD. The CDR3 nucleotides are TGTGCCATCCTGCGGGATGATAATTCACCCCTCCACTTT. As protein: CAILRDDNSPLHF.

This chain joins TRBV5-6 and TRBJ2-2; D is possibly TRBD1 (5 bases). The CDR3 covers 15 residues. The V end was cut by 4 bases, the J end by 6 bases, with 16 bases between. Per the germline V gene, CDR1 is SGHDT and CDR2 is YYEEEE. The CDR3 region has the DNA TGTGCCAGCAGCCACGCTGGCAGGGTAGCCGGGGAGCTGTTTTTT. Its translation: CASSHAGRVAGELFF.

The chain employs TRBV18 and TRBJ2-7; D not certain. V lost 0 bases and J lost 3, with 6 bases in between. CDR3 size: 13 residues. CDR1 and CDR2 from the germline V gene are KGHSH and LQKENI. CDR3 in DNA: TGTGCCAGCTCACCACCGCGGCACTACGAGCAGTACTTC. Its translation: CASSPPRHYEQYF.

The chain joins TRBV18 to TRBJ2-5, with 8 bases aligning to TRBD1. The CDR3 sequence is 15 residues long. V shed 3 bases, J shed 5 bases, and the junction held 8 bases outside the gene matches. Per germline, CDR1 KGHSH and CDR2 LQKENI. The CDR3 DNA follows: TGTGCCAGCTCACCGTCGGCAGGGGGCCGGGAGACCCAGTACTTC. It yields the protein CASSPSAGGRETQYF.